Shown below are 13 T cell receptor beta chains from a single sample sequenced in a study of PD-1 blockade in classical Hodgkin lymphoma. Clones were read by immunoSEQ multiplex PCR, and TCRdb kept only the in-frame ones, dropping some. Found here are tens of thousands of clones, roughly nine tenths of them singletons; the top ten hold about a tenth. Documented time point: cycle 4 day 1 (C4D1), after five to seven weeks of nivolumab. Brentuximab vedotin exposure varied, and every patient relapsed after autologous stem cell transplantation. The starting material was peripheral blood mononuclear cells (PBMCs), obtained before the fourth cycle of nivolumab. The receptors shown here come from a human donor with classical Hodgkin lymphoma.

This chain links TRBV2 with TRBJ1-2, with D uncertain. With 4 bases removed from V and 8 bases from J, the gap between germline ends came to 23 bases. The CDR3 has 16 amino acids. Germline assignment: CDR1 SNHLY and CDR2 FYNNEI. The CDR3 nucleotides are TGTGCCAGCAGTGTTGCCGGAACCACCGCGTCCCCCGGCTACACCTTC. Translated, it gives CASSVAGTTASPGYTF.

The V call is TRBV13, the J call TRBJ2-2, with TRBD1 as a possible D gene (6 bases). This CDR3 spans 13 amino acids. Trimming shortened V by 8 bases and J by 3 bases, and 10 bases separated the two germline ends. Germline loops: CDR1 PRHDT, CDR2 FYEKMQ (reference sequence). In DNA, the CDR3 is TGTGCCAGCTTGCAGGGGTACACCGGGGAGCTGTTTTTT. It codes for CASLQGYTGELFF.

J is TRBJ2-3 and V is TRBV6-6, with 8 bases matching TRBD2. With V trimmed by 0 bases and J by 8 bases, 10 bases remained unmatched. The CDR3 is 16 amino acids. Germline V gene data show CDR1 as MNHNY and CDR2 as SVGAGI (reference sequence). In DNA form, the CDR3 reads TGTGCCAGCAGTTACTCGGCCCGGACTAGCCTGGCTACGCAGTATTTT. This encodes CASSYSARTSLATQYF.

The V and J genes are TRBV27 and TRBJ1-4; the D gene is possibly TRBD1 (5 bases). The germline gives CDR1 MNHEY, CDR2 SMNVEV (reference sequence). The V gene lost 5 bases and the J gene lost 5 bases, with 15 bases spanning the gap. The CDR3 runs 15 residues. CDR3 bases: TGTGCCAGCAGTCAAGAGGCAGGGTGGAATGAAAAACTGTTTTTT. It is translated as CASSQEAGWNEKLFF.

The V gene is TRBV2, the J gene TRBJ1-5; possible D gene TRBD1, 5 bases. Germline assignment: CDR1 SNHLY and CDR2 FYNNEI. Trimming cost V 10 bases and J 1 base, with 8 bases left between them. There are 12 residues in the CDR3. The CDR3 protein is CATGSSNQPQHF. The CDR3 nucleotides are TGTGCCACAGGGTCCAGCAATCAGCCCCAGCATTTT.

This clone was counted between two and nine times. The chain employs TRBV29-1 and TRBJ1-1; no definite D call. There are 9 residues in the CDR3. The germline V gene has CDR1 SQVTM and CDR2 ANQGSEA. V lost 7 bases and J lost 12, with 12 bases in between. DNA of the CDR3: TGCAGCGCCGGAGGCGTCCCTTTCTTT. This encodes CSAGGVPFF.

The CDR3 coding sequence is TGTGCCAGCAGCTTAGAAGAGTCAGATACGCAGTATTTT. Protein: CASSLEESDTQYF. The rearrangement joins TRBV7-6 to TRBJ2-3; D unresolved. The CDR3 is made up of 13 amino acids. The germline gives CDR1 SGHVS, CDR2 FNYEAQ. Trimming shortened V by 1 base and J by 4 bases, and 6 bases separated the two germline ends.

The chain couples TRBV10-3 to TRBJ2-1; 9 bases agree with TRBD2. This CDR3 spans 13 amino acids. Germline CDR1 and CDR2: ENHRY and SYGVKD. After removal of 10 bases from V and 8 bases from J, the junction contained 9 bases not matched to a gene. This chain's CDR3 is CATLAGPMYEQFF. CDR3 bases: TGTGCCACCCTAGCGGGGCCCATGTATGAGCAGTTCTTC.

The V and J genes are TRBV7-3 and TRBJ2-1, with unresolved D. Trimming stripped 5 bases from V and 7 bases from J, with 12 bases between. Per the germline V gene, CDR1 is SGHTA and CDR2 is FQGTGA. The CDR3 has 13 amino acids. CDR3 DNA: TGTGCCAGCAGCCATTCCAGCTCAAATGAGCAGTTCTTC. It encodes CASSHSSSNEQFF.

The genes are TRBV6-1 and TRBJ1-6; possibly TRBD1 for D (5 bases). Germline V gene data show CDR1 as MNHNS and CDR2 as SASEGT. V was trimmed by 10 bases and J by 5 bases, leaving 12 bases between them. The CDR3 length is 13 residues. The CDR3 loop is CATRGRNNSPLHF. CDR3 DNA sequence: TGTGCCACACGGGGCCGGAATAATTCACCCCTCCACTTT.

The rearrangement uses TRBV15 and TRBJ1-2; 9 bases map to TRBD1. The CDR3 totals 19 residues. Losses at the gene ends were 0 bases for V and 4 bases for J; bases not matched to a gene: 15. The germline V gene has CDR1 LNHNV and CDR2 YYDKDF (reference sequence). The CDR3, as DNA: TGTGCCACCAGCAGAGATAGGGCCCCCCGGCCGGGACAGGGCTATGGCTACACCTTC. Its translation: CATSRDRAPRPGQGYGYTF.

CDR3 loop: CASSLWQPNEKLFF. Written as DNA, the CDR3 is TGCGCCAGCAGCTTGTGGCAGCCGAATGAAAAACTGTTTTTT. V usage is TRBV5-1 and J usage is TRBJ1-4, with D unclear. CDR3 size: 14 residues. V lost 1 base to trimming and J lost 5 bases, with 9 bases between them. Germline V CDR1 and CDR2: SGHRS, YFSETQ.

For the CDR3, the DNA is TGTGCCAGCAGTGACTTAAGACAGGGGAACACCGGGGAGCTGTTTTTT. Translating gives CASSDLRQGNTGELFF. This sequence joins TRBV6-4 and TRBJ2-2; TRBD1 matches at 7 bases. V trimming: 1 base; J trimming: 1 base; junction bases outside the gene matches: 3. The CDR3 has 16 amino acids. CDR1 MRHNA and CDR2 SNTAGT come from the germline V gene.